Presented here are 25 T cell receptor beta chains from one specimen sequenced in a study of response to subunit inactivated influenza vaccine (dated by TCRdb to the late 2010s). The library was generated by RT-PCR. The run used an Illumina HiSeq 2500. In TCRdb, the public reads were trimmed at Q25 with fastp and aligned with MiXCR, with productive beta chains retained. Rows are unified per CDR3 protein, each entry keeping the most common DNA and genes. For this sample there are approximately 170,000 distinct CDR3 sequences; approximately 15% appear just once. The top ten clones comprise 20% to 30% of the sample. The sequenced sample was CD8+ T cells sorted from PBMCs, obtained roughly 5 days after vaccination. The receptor source for this set is a man in his fifties who received an inactivated influenza vaccine. Donor details come from another sample of the same person, matched by shared clones.

The sample holds a few counts of this clonotype. The chain uses TRBV11-2 and TRBJ1-1; the D is unclear. This CDR3 spans 13 amino acids. In germline, CDR1 is SGHAT, CDR2 FQNNGV. The germline V and J ends were trimmed by 1 base and 5 bases, with 8 bases remaining between them. The CDR3 region is CASSLGAVTEAFF. CDR3 bases: TGTGCCAGCAGCTTAGGGGCGGTAACTGAAGCTTTCTTT.

The rearrangement joins TRBV30 to TRBJ2-1, with 10 bases that match TRBD2. The trim removed 2 bases at V and 10 bases at J, leaving 11 bases unmatched. The germline V gene has CDR1 GTSNPN and CDR2 SVGIG (reference sequence). This CDR3 region has 15 residues. CDR3 coding DNA: TGTGCCTGGAGTCCCTCCAGCGGGGGGGCACTAGAGCAGTTCTTC. This translates into CAWSPSSGGALEQFF.

This clonotype was detected ten times or more. The chain links TRBV4-3 to TRBJ2-1, with 7 positions matching TRBD2. Germline V gives CDR1 LGHNA, CDR2 YSLEER. The V gene end was trimmed by 0 bases and the J gene end by 4 bases; junction bases not matched to a gene: 12. The CDR3 covers 18 residues. The CDR3 bases are TGCGCCAGCAGCCAAGATTTGGGACCCACTAGCGCATACAATGAGCAGTTCTTC. Translating gives CASSQDLGPTSAYNEQFF.

The chain carries TRBV13 and TRBJ2-3; D may correspond to TRBD1 or TRBD2 (6 bases each). Trimming stripped 3 bases from V and 2 bases from J, with 12 bases between. CDR3 size: 15 residues. Germline values: CDR1 PRHDT, CDR2 FYEKMQ (reference sequence). For the CDR3, the DNA is TGTGCCAGCAGCTTCGAGGGGGGTCCCACAGATACGCAGTATTTT. It translates to CASSFEGGPTDTQYF. Drawing the rest from reference TRBV13 and TRBJ2-3, the complete variable domain is AAGVIQSPRHLIKEKRETATLKCYPIPRHDTVYWYQQGPGQDPQFLISFYEKMQSDKGSIPDRFSAQQFSDYHSELNMSSLELGDSALYFCASSFEGGPTDTQYFGPGTRLTVL.

Comments on this clonotype: At one of its ends the junction is not consistent with the germline gene, which may arise from a read error. J is TRBJ2-3 and V is TRBV7-9, with 8 bases fitting TRBD2. This CDR3 is built from 11 residues. Looked up from germline, CDR1 is SEHNR and CDR2 is FQNEAQ (reference sequence). CDR3 in amino acids: CASSLSGGRSF. Here the CDR3 DNA reads TGTGCCAGCAGTTTGTCTGGCGGGAGGAGTTTT.

This chain uses TRBV5-6 with TRBJ2-5; no clear D gene. The germline V gene has CDR1 SGHDT and CDR2 YYEEEE. The ends were cut back, 0 bases at V and 2 bases at J, with 8 bases in the middle. The CDR3 consists of 14 residues. The CDR3 sequence is CASSLETPQETQYF. The CDR3 DNA is TGTGCCAGCAGCTTGGAGACTCCTCAAGAGACCCAGTACTTC.

The genes are TRBV29-1 and TRBJ2-2, with D unresolved. Germline CDR1 reads SQVTM; CDR2 reads ANQGSEA. The CDR3 length is 12 residues. Trimming took off 4 bases at V and 5 bases at J, with 8 bases between the two ends. CDR3: CSVGFGTGELFF. Here the CDR3 DNA reads TGCAGCGTTGGATTTGGAACCGGGGAGCTGTTTTTT.

This clonotype showed up just a few times. This chain connects TRBV7-8 to TRBJ2-7; a possible D gene is TRBD2 (6 bases). Trimming cost V 5 bases and J 0 bases, with 14 bases left between them. The CDR3 spans 15 residues. Per germline, CDR1 SGHVS and CDR2 FQNEAQ. The CDR3 protein is CASSPPRGGSYEQYF. The CDR3 nucleotides read TGTGCCAGCAGCCCCCCACGGGGAGGCTCCTACGAGCAGTACTTC.

This clonotype has just one count. Being one base from a much bigger clone, this may be a read error. V is TRBV25-1 and J is TRBJ2-2; D is uncertain. The CDR3 covers 12 residues. CDR1 and CDR2 from the germline V gene are MGHDK and SYGVNS. V lost 2 bases, J lost 9 bases, and 7 bases lay in between. CDR3 amino acids: CASSEITWELFF. The CDR3 nucleotides read TGTGCCAGCAGTGAAATAACCTGGGAGCTGTTTTTT.

This chain joins TRBV4-3 and TRBJ2-2; D is perhaps TRBD1 or TRBD2 (5 bases each). The CDR3 contains 12 residues. The germline CDR1 and CDR2 sequences are LGHNA and YSLEER. V was trimmed by 5 bases and J by 14 bases, leaving 15 bases between them. CDR3 region: CASSYGPGALFF. CDR3 sequence (DNA): TGCGCCAGCAGCTACGGCCCCGGGGCCCTGTTTTTT.

The table lists this clonotype with many counts. This sequence joins TRBV10-3 and TRBJ2-7; D gene uncertain. This CDR3 contains 14 residues. Looked up from germline, CDR1 is ENHRY and CDR2 is SYGVKD. V lost 0 bases, J lost 4 bases, and 10 bases lay in between. In DNA form, the CDR3 reads TGTGCCATCAGTGAGTCGACCCCGGTATACGAGCAGTACTTC. It encodes CAISESTPVYEQYF.

This clonotype has at least ten counts. V and J are TRBV29-1 and TRBJ1-1; D is undetermined. CDR3 length: 13 residues. The V gene lost 4 bases and the J gene lost 1 base, with 10 bases spanning the gap. Germline values: CDR1 SQVTM, CDR2 ANQGSEA. The CDR3 protein is CSVVEGTNTEAFF. The CDR3 DNA is TGCAGCGTTGTTGAGGGTACGAACACTGAAGCTTTCTTT.

V usage is TRBV3-1 and J usage is TRBJ2-7; D could derive from TRBD1 or TRBD2 (5 bases each). The CDR3 has 14 residues. V lost 4 bases to trimming and J lost 5 bases, with 15 bases between them. The germline CDR1 and CDR2 sequences are LGHDT and YNNKEL (reference sequence). CDR3 residues: CASSRTILGDEQYF. CDR3 DNA sequence: TGTGCCAGCAGCCGCACAATCTTGGGGGACGAGCAGTACTTC.

This clonotype was counted only a few times. CDR3 sequence: CASRRQGPYEQYF. In nucleotides, the CDR3 is TGTGCCAGCAGGCGACAGGGGCCATACGAGCAGTACTTC. This chain joins TRBV12-3 or TRBV12-4 and TRBJ2-7, with TRBD1 matching 8 bases. The CDR3 consists of 13 residues. J gave up 4 bases and V 6 bases, and 5 bases lay outside the gene matches.

This clonotype was found a few times. This chain connects TRBV6-6 to TRBJ2-1; D perhaps matches TRBD2 (5 bases). The CDR3 spans 11 residues. Germline V CDR1 and CDR2: MNHNY, SVGAGI (reference sequence). V dropped 7 bases and J dropped 9 bases, with 10 bases sitting between them. CDR3 in amino acids: CASTLSGEQFF. CDR3 DNA sequence: TGTGCCAGCACTCTAAGCGGTGAGCAGTTCTTC.

V gene TRBV7-9 combines with J gene TRBJ2-7, with no clear D. The CDR3 extends over 11 amino acids. Per germline, CDR1 SEHNR and CDR2 FQNEAQ (reference sequence). V lost 6 bases, J lost 7 bases, and 10 bases lay in between. The CDR3 protein is CASSPLGEQYF. Written as DNA, the CDR3 is TGTGCCAGCAGTCCCTTGGGTGAGCAGTACTTC.

This chain uses TRBV2 with TRBJ2-7, with 7 bases lining up with TRBD2. Per the germline V gene, CDR1 is SNHLY and CDR2 is FYNNEI. J lost 5 bases, V lost 7 bases, and 11 bases had no gene match. The CDR3 is 14 residues long. CDR3 region: CASKAVGGPDEQYF. DNA for the CDR3: TGTGCCAGCAAGGCGGTGGGAGGGCCGGACGAGCAGTACTTC.

The CDR3 reads CSARELAGTYEQYF. DNA of the CDR3: TGCAGTGCTAGAGAACTAGCGGGTACCTACGAGCAGTACTTC. The chain couples TRBV20-1 to TRBJ2-7; 9 bases align to TRBD2. V shed 0 bases and J 2 bases; nucleotides not matched to a gene: 2. Per the germline V gene, CDR1 is DFQATT and CDR2 is SNEGSKA (reference sequence). The CDR3 is 14 residues long.

This clonotype was seen only a few times. This chain uses TRBV4-2 with TRBJ2-1; D gene unclear. This CDR3 spans 17 amino acids. The germline CDR1 and CDR2 sequences are LGHNA and YNFKEQ. The V end lost 0 bases, the J end lost 6 bases, and 18 bases lay between the germline ends. The CDR3 nucleotides are TGTGCCAGCAGCCAAGACAGGTGGGCGGAACGGGTCAATGAGCAGTTCTTC. Its protein product is CASSQDRWAERVNEQFF.

This clonotype was seen more than once but under ten times. CDR3 region: CACYSGRYEQYF. The DNA of the CDR3 is TGTGCCTGTTATTCAGGCCGCTACGAGCAGTACTTC. The genes are TRBV30 and TRBJ2-7; D remains unclear. Trimming left V 6 bases short and J 3 bases short, with 12 bases between. Germline assignment: CDR1 GTSNPN and CDR2 SVGIG (reference sequence). CDR3 length: 12 residues.

For this clonotype: The CDR3 does not end in the conserved phenylalanine or tryptophan, so this is likely a read error. The chain recombines TRBV7-9 with TRBJ2-1; 9 bases are shared with TRBD2. The germline CDR1 and CDR2 sequences are SEHNR and FQNEAQ (reference sequence). With 6 bases clipped from V and 7 bases from J, the junction kept 10 bases outside the gene matches. There are 15 residues in the CDR3. Here the CDR3 DNA reads TGTGCCAGCAGTTCGACTAGCGGCCTAGTGAATGAGCAGTTCTAC. This codes for CASSSTSGLVNEQFY.

V and J are TRBV12-3 or TRBV12-4 and TRBJ2-3; the D gene is possibly TRBD2 (5 bases). V was clipped by 5 bases and J by 4 bases, with 10 bases between them. This CDR3 has 13 residues. CDR3 protein: CASSPTAADTQYF. As DNA, the CDR3 is TGTGCCAGCAGTCCCACAGCGGCAGATACGCAGTATTTT.

CDR3 loop: CASSLGGRAYNEQFF. Written as DNA, the CDR3 is TGTGCCAGCAGCTTAGGCGGGAGGGCCTACAATGAGCAGTTCTTC. V usage is TRBV7-2 and J usage is TRBJ2-1, with 9 bases that match TRBD2. The trim removed 1 base at V and 2 bases at J, leaving 0 bases unmatched. Looked up from germline, CDR1 is SGHTA and CDR2 is FQGNSA. CDR3 size: 15 residues.

V usage is TRBV7-2 and J usage is TRBJ2-2, with 11 bases matching TRBD1. Germline V lookup: CDR1 SGHTA, CDR2 FQGNSA. This CDR3 spans 17 amino acids. Trimming at V came to 5 bases and at J to 6 bases, leaving 11 bases not matched to a gene. The CDR3 spells CASSDFRDRGLSGELFF. The DNA of the CDR3 is TGTGCCAGCAGCGACTTCCGGGACAGGGGGTTGTCCGGGGAGCTGTTTTTT.

The genes are TRBV19 and TRBJ2-7; D is perhaps TRBD2 (6 bases). The CDR3 runs 14 residues. V gave up 3 bases and J gave up 2 bases, with 11 bases separating them. Germline V gives CDR1 LNHDA, CDR2 SQIVND (reference sequence). DNA of the CDR3: TGTGCCAGTAGTATTATAGCGGCGGCCTACGAGCAGTACTTC. Its translation: CASSIIAAAYEQYF.